The 2 T cell receptor beta chains listed next were all sequenced from one sample in a study of OX40 agonist ivuxolimab in advanced cancers. The data were produced by immunoSEQ multiplex PCR, yet TCRdb's version contains in-frame clones alone and is incomplete. Here the sample spans 70,000 to 80,000 clones, around 90% being singletons. Source: CD4+ or CD8+ T cells sorted from blood, taken in a trial of the OX40 agonist ivuxolimab. The source is an adult with an advanced solid tumor such as melanoma, head and neck, liver or kidney cancer.

This chain joins TRBV6-6 and TRBJ1-5, with a weak D call TRBD1 (6 bases). The V gene's germline CDR1 is MNHNY and CDR2 SVGAGI (reference sequence). V shed 6 bases and J shed 3 bases, with 15 bases lying between them. The CDR3 spans 15 residues. The CDR3 protein is CASSHDRSYNQPQHF. DNA for the CDR3: TGTGCCAGCAGCCATGACAGGAGCTACAATCAGCCCCAGCATTTT.

The chain recombines TRBV5-6 with TRBJ2-7; tentative D call: TRBD1 (5 bases). This CDR3 contains 15 residues. Trimming removed 4 bases from V and 3 bases from J, with 17 bases in between. Germline CDR1 and CDR2: SGHDT and YYEEEE. Written as DNA, the CDR3 is TGTGCCAGCAGCCCGGGTAGGGGCGGATTCTACGAGCAGTACTTC. It encodes CASSPGRGGFYEQYF. The whole variable domain, remainder taken from reference TRBV5-6 and TRBJ2-7, is DAGVTQSPTHLIKTRGQQVTLRCSPKSGHDTVSWYQQALGQGPQFIFQYYEEEERQRGNFPDRFSGHQFPNYSSELNVNALLLGDSALYLCASSPGRGGFYEQYFGPGTRLTVT.